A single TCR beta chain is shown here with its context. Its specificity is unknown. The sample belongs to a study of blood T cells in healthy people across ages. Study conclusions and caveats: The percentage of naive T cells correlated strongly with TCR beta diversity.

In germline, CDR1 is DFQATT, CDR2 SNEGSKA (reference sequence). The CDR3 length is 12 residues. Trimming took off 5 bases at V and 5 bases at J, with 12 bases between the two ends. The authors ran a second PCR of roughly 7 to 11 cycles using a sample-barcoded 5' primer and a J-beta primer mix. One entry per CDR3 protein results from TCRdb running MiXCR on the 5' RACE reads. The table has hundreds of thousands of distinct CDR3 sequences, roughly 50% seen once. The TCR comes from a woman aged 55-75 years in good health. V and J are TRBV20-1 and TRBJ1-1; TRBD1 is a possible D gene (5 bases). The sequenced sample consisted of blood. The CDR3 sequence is CSAQGDGTEAFF. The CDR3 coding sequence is TGCAGTGCTCAAGGGGATGGTACTGAAGCTTTCTTT.